A single sample gave rise to the 25 T cell receptor beta chains below, sequenced in a study of T cells after yellow fever vaccination. TCRdb recomputed calls from the 5' RACE reads with MiXCR, one row per CDR3 protein. The sample consists of 250,000 or so distinct CDR3 sequences, 6.9% of them appearing once. The sample in question was CD4+ T cells sorted from PBMCs, obtained 15 days after the yellow fever booster vaccination. These receptors were collected from a man younger than 40 who received the YFV17D yellow fever vaccine.

The V and J genes are TRBV3-1 and TRBJ1-5; no clear D gene. The CDR3 contains 13 residues. Germline values: CDR1 LGHDT, CDR2 YNNKEL (reference sequence). Trimming took off 0 bases at V and 7 bases at J, with 7 bases between the two ends. CDR3 coding DNA: TGTGCCAGCAGCCAAGACCTAGACCAGCCCCAGCATTTT. It translates to CASSQDLDQPQHF.

The V call is TRBV5-4, the J call TRBJ2-4; 9 bases are shared with TRBD2. Trimming removed 3 bases from V and 9 bases from J; junction bases left unmatched: 7. The germline CDR1 and CDR2 sequences are SGHNT and YYREEE (reference sequence). This CDR3 region has 14 residues. The CDR3 DNA sequence: TGTGCCAGCAGCTCGGCGGGAGGGCCACGCATTCAGTACTTC. This sequence encodes CASSSAGGPRIQYF. The whole variable domain, remainder taken from reference TRBV5-4 and TRBJ2-4, is ETGVTQSPTHLIKTRGQQVTLRCSSQSGHNTVSWYQQALGQGPQFIFQYYREEENGRGNFPPRFSGLQFPNYSSELNVNALELDDSALYLCASSSAGGPRIQYFGAGTRLSVL.

This clonotype was recorded a few times. The chain recombines TRBV29-1 with TRBJ2-1, with 10 nucleotides matching TRBD1. CDR3 length: 15 residues. The germline gives CDR1 SQVTM, CDR2 ANQGSEA. Unmatched junction bases numbered 4, after V lost 5 bases and J lost 0 bases. For the CDR3, the DNA is TGCAGCGTTCCGAGACAGGGGGCCTCCTACAATGAGCAGTTCTTC. Its translation: CSVPRQGASYNEQFF.

This clonotype was seen at least ten times. The CDR3: CASSLEASGEQFF. The CDR3 DNA is TGCGCCAGCAGCTTGGAGGCTAGCGGTGAGCAGTTCTTC. The V call is TRBV5-1, the J call TRBJ2-1, with 7 bases lining up with TRBD2. Germline-derived CDR1 and CDR2 are SGHRS and YFSETQ. V dropped 0 bases and J dropped 9; count of bases not matched to a gene: 3. The CDR3 sequence is 13 residues long. Drawing the rest from reference TRBV5-1 and TRBJ2-1, the complete variable domain is KAGVTQTPRYLIKTRGQQVTLSCSPISGHRSVSWYQQTPGQGLQFLFEYFSETQRNKGNFPGRFSGRQFSNSRSEMNVSTLELGDSALYLCASSLEASGEQFFGPGTRLTVL.

This clonotype was counted many times. The rearrangement joins TRBV5-5 to TRBJ1-4; the D gene is possibly TRBD1 (6 bases). V shed 4 bases and J shed 4 bases, with 14 bases lying between them. This CDR3 region has 15 residues. Germline CDR1 reads SGHKS; CDR2 reads YYEKEE (reference sequence). The CDR3 region is CASSPRGHDNEKLFF. The CDR3 nucleotides read TGTGCCAGCAGCCCGCGGGGACACGATAATGAAAAACTGTTTTTT.

This clonotype appeared many times. The chain employs TRBV20-1 and TRBJ2-3, with D unclear. V was cut by 8 bases and J by 1 base, with 4 bases left in between. The CDR3 contains 10 residues. Per the germline V gene, CDR1 is DFQATT and CDR2 is SNEGSKA (reference sequence). The CDR3 nucleotides are TGCAGTACTGGCACAGATACGCAGTATTTT. Amino acid sequence: CSTGTDTQYF.

This clonotype was counted ten times or more. The chain joins TRBV6-5 to TRBJ2-2; 11 nucleotides match TRBD1. Germline assignment: CDR1 MNHEY and CDR2 SVGAGI. J was trimmed by 2 bases and V by 1 base; bases with no gene match: 3. The CDR3 is 17 amino acids. The CDR3 loop is CASSYLGQGDNTGELFF. DNA for the CDR3: TGTGCCAGCAGTTACTTGGGACAGGGGGACAACACCGGGGAGCTGTTTTTT.

This clonotype was seen more than once but under ten times. The chain links TRBV6-2 or TRBV6-3 to TRBJ2-5; 8 bases fit TRBD1. This CDR3 contains 14 residues. The V segment lost 7 bases and the J segment 5 bases; nucleotides outside the gene matches: 9. Per the germline V gene, CDR1 is MNHEY and CDR2 is SVGEGT. For the CDR3, the DNA is TGTGCCAGCAACCGACAGGGGATCAGGGAGACCCAGTACTTC. Encoded protein: CASNRQGIRETQYF.

The chain joins TRBV12-5 to TRBJ2-1; a possible D gene is TRBD2 (7 bases). CDR1 is LGHNT, CDR2 FRNRAP, per germline. This CDR3 is built from 16 residues. Trimming pared 0 bases from V and 8 bases from J, leaving 17 bases between. DNA for the CDR3: TGTGCTAGTGGTTTGGTACTAGGCTCGGGGGGCGATGAGCAGTTCTTC. Translated: CASGLVLGSGGDEQFF.

This clonotype was counted a few times. This rearrangement joins TRBV4-2 to TRBJ2-5, with D uncertain. CDR3 length: 16 amino acids. In germline, CDR1 is LGHNA, CDR2 YNFKEQ. The ends were cut back, 1 base at V and 4 bases at J, with 16 bases in the middle. CDR3 amino acids: CASSQGSGVLGETQYF. CDR3 bases: TGTGCCAGCAGCCAAGGCAGTGGGGTTCTCGGAGAGACCCAGTACTTC.

This clonotype was detected ten times or more. The V and J genes are TRBV7-8 and TRBJ2-5, with D maybe TRBD2 (6 bases). Looked up from germline, CDR1 is SGHVS and CDR2 is FQNEAQ. With 0 bases removed from V and 5 bases from J, the gap between germline ends came to 19 bases. This CDR3 is 17 amino acids long. CDR3 loop: CASSLASSLGGRETQYF. The CDR3 DNA reads TGTGCCAGCAGCTTAGCGAGCAGTCTGGGGGGTCGGGAGACCCAGTACTTC.

This clonotype was observed a few times. Here the CDR3 reads CASSLEGRQNTEAFF. The CDR3 nucleotides are TGCGCCAGCAGCTTGGAGGGACGGCAGAACACTGAAGCTTTCTTT. The chain carries TRBV5-1 and TRBJ1-1; the D gene is possibly TRBD1 (5 bases). CDR1 and CDR2 from the germline V gene are SGHRS and YFSETQ. The CDR3 contains 15 residues. The V end lost 0 bases, the J end lost 1 base, and 10 bases lay between the germline ends.

The chain joins TRBV20-1 to TRBJ1-1; 10 bases match TRBD1. The J segment lost 7 bases and the V segment lost 6 bases, leaving 11 bases of the junction unmatched. The CDR3 loop spans 14 amino acids. Per germline, CDR1 DFQATT and CDR2 SNEGSKA (reference sequence). CDR3 nucleotides: TGCAGTGCACCAGGACAGGGGGTACTTTATGAAGCTTTCTTT. It yields the protein CSAPGQGVLYEAFF.

CDR3 bases: TGCAGCGCTGAGGCTGGACAGGGAAACACAGATACGCAGTATTTT. Translating gives CSAEAGQGNTDTQYF. V and J are TRBV29-1 and TRBJ2-3; 8 bases are a match to TRBD1. CDR1 and CDR2 from the germline V gene are SQVTM and ANQGSEA. J lost 2 bases, V lost 7 bases, and 11 bases had no gene match. The CDR3 is 15 amino acids.

CDR3 DNA sequence: TGTGCCAGCCGAATGGGGGGGTTAGCAACCTACAATGAGCAGTTCTTC. Its protein is CASRMGGLATYNEQFF. The V call is TRBV5-4, the J call TRBJ2-1, with TRBD2 identical over 7 bases. The CDR3 is 16 residues long. The ends lost 7 bases at V and 2 bases at J; junction bases unmatched: 12. Germline CDR1 and CDR2: SGHNT and YYREEE (reference sequence).

The rearrangement links TRBV16 to TRBJ2-7; D tentatively reads TRBD1 or TRBD2 (6 bases each). Germline V gene sequence: CDR1 KGHSY, CDR2 FQNENV. Trimming cost V 2 bases and J 2 bases, with 10 bases left between them. This CDR3 is 14 amino acids long. CDR3 in amino acids: CASSQRGDAYEQYF. The CDR3 DNA reads TGTGCCAGCAGCCAAAGGGGGGATGCCTACGAGCAGTACTTC.

The table lists this clonotype with a few counts. This sequence joins TRBV6-1 and TRBJ2-3; 7 nucleotides match TRBD2. The CDR3 has 15 amino acids. After removal of 6 bases from V and 0 bases from J, the junction contained 6 bases not matched to a gene. Looked up from germline, CDR1 is MNHNS and CDR2 is SASEGT. The CDR3 sequence is CASSPRAGSTDTQYF. The CDR3 region has the DNA TGTGCCAGCAGCCCAAGAGCGGGAAGCACAGATACGCAGTATTTT.

The rearrangement links TRBV10-3 to TRBJ2-1; 7 bases are shared with TRBD2. The CDR3 is made up of 14 amino acids. V dropped 5 bases and J dropped 5; count of bases not matched to a gene: 6. Germline CDR1 and CDR2: ENHRY and SYGVKD. The CDR3 sequence is CAISPGTNHNEQFF. DNA of the CDR3: TGTGCCATCAGTCCCGGGACTAACCACAATGAGCAGTTCTTC.

The V gene is TRBV5-1, the J gene TRBJ1-2; 9 bases agree with TRBD1. Germline CDR1 reads SGHRS; CDR2 reads YFSETQ. V was clipped by 2 bases and J by 8 bases; unmatched bases: 7. This CDR3 comprises 14 residues. The CDR3 nucleotides are TGCGCCAGCAGCTTCTCGGGACAGGGTGGCGGCTACACCTTC. This codes for CASSFSGQGGGYTF. The full variable domain, in which reference TRBV5-1 and TRBJ1-2 provide the parts outside the CDR3, is KAGVTQTPRYLIKTRGQQVTLSCSPISGHRSVSWYQQTPGQGLQFLFEYFSETQRNKGNFPGRFSGRQFSNSRSEMNVSTLELGDSALYLCASSFSGQGGGYTFGSGTRLTVV.

This clonotype showed up many times. The chain recombines TRBV6-5 with TRBJ2-7; 9 nucleotides agree with TRBD2. Unmatched junction bases numbered 8, after V lost 4 bases and J lost 4 bases. The CDR3 spans 15 residues. Germline values: CDR1 MNHEY, CDR2 SVGAGI. DNA for the CDR3: TGTGCCAGCAGTTTAGGCGGGAGGGCGAGGTACGAGCAGTACTTC. This sequence encodes CASSLGGRARYEQYF.

The chain joins TRBV7-2 to TRBJ1-2; unclear D gene. The CDR3 runs to 16 residues. The V end was cut by 1 base, the J end by 3 bases, with 15 bases between. Looked up from germline, CDR1 is SGHTA and CDR2 is FQGNSA. CDR3 DNA sequence: TGTGCCAGCAGCTTAGTCCCAGACGGCGCTTACTATGGCTACACCTTC. Protein: CASSLVPDGAYYGYTF.

This clonotype has ten or more counts. J is TRBJ2-4 and V is TRBV20-1, with D perhaps TRBD1 (6 bases). CDR3 length equals 14 residues. Trimming pared 4 bases from V and 3 bases from J, leaving 13 bases between. The germline gives CDR1 DFQATT, CDR2 SNEGSKA (reference sequence). CDR3 nucleotide sequence: TGCAGTGCTACAGGGGCAGTTGGCAAAAACATTCAGTACTTC. It codes for CSATGAVGKNIQYF.

The table lists this clonotype with a few counts. The chain has TRBV20-1 and TRBJ2-5; unclear D gene. V was pared by 7 bases and J by 5 bases, with 17 bases between. Germline assignment: CDR1 DFQATT and CDR2 SNEGSKA (reference sequence). CDR3 size: 13 residues. The DNA of the CDR3 is TGCAGTGTCCGGAAATTGGGCGTTGAGACCCAGTACTTC. Its protein is CSVRKLGVETQYF.

Turning to this clonotype: With a much larger clone just one base away, this may be a read error. The rearrangement links TRBV7-2 to TRBJ2-7; D unresolved. The CDR3 spans 15 residues. Germline lookup yields CDR1 SGHTA and CDR2 FQGNSA. CDR3 coding DNA: TGTGCCAGCAGCTTTCGTACGAATCTCTTCTACAAGCAGTACTTC. Translation: CASSFRTNLFYKQYF.

This clonotype came up a few times. V gene TRBV6-5 combines with J gene TRBJ2-7; D assignment may be TRBD1 or TRBD2 (5 bases each). Trimming cost V 4 bases and J 3 bases, with 16 bases left between them. Germline lookup yields CDR1 MNHEY and CDR2 SVGAGI. The CDR3 contains 15 residues. Written as DNA, the CDR3 is TGTGCCAGCAGTTCCGCCGACGCGAGGGGCTACGAGCAGTACTTC. It encodes CASSSADARGYEQYF.